The TCR beta chain described here comes from a study of T cells in Graves' hyperthyroidism and ophthalmopathy. This clonotype was seen ten or more times. TCR beta CDR3 sequences were amplified from RNA transcripts. The primer set for the first-round RT-PCR of the TCR CDR3 was HTBI. MiXCR, applied by TCRdb to the multiplex PCR reads, yields one record per CDR3 protein. Of about 530,000 distinct CDR3 sequences in the sample, under 20% were seen once. The CDR3 length is 14 residues. Trimming cost V 5 bases and J 4 bases; bases outside gene matches: 5. Germline-derived CDR1 and CDR2 are SGHTA and FQGNSA. The material sequenced was blood. The sequence was collected from a woman in her late teens or twenties with Graves' ophthalmopathy. This sequence joins TRBV7-2 and TRBJ2-3, with 8 bases identical to TRBD2. The CDR3 nucleotides are TGTGCCAGCAGCCCCGGACTAGCCCCAGATACGCAGTATTTT. Its translation is CASSPGLAPDTQYF.